What follows are 22 T cell receptor beta chains derived from one specimen sequenced in a study of OX40 agonist ivuxolimab in advanced cancers. Libraries were prepared by immunoSEQ multiplex PCR; TCRdb keeps only in-frame clonotypes and omits some of them. The sample records tens of thousands of clones, roughly four fifths being singletons. The input for sequencing was CD4+ or CD8+ T cells sorted from blood, taken in a trial of the OX40 agonist ivuxolimab. The receptors derive from an adult with an advanced solid tumor such as melanoma, head and neck, liver or kidney cancer.

This clone was found a few times. The genes are TRBV14 and TRBJ2-1; 8 bases fit TRBD2. The CDR3 runs 16 residues. The V gene's germline CDR1 is SGHDN and CDR2 FVKESK. The ends lost 0 bases at V and 3 bases at J; junction bases unmatched: 4. The CDR3 DNA sequence: TGTGCCAGCAGCCAAGATGCGGGGGGAAGCTACAATGAGCAGTTCTTC. It yields the protein CASSQDAGGSYNEQFF.

The rearrangement joins TRBV27 to TRBJ2-7; 8 bases map to TRBD1. Germline V gene data show CDR1 as MNHEY and CDR2 as SMNVEV (reference sequence). This CDR3 is 13 amino acids long. J lost 6 bases, V lost 2 bases, and 3 bases had no gene match. The CDR3 sequence: CASSLVTGGEQYF. DNA of the CDR3: TGTGCCAGCAGTTTAGTAACAGGGGGCGAGCAGTACTTC.

The rearrangement joins TRBV7-9 to TRBJ2-7, with 7 bases lining up with TRBD1. Germline assignment: CDR1 SEHNR and CDR2 FQNEAQ (reference sequence). The CDR3 loop spans 16 amino acids. After removal of 5 bases from V and 0 bases from J, the junction contained 10 bases not matched to a gene. The CDR3 reads CASSKSPGQSSYEQYF. The CDR3 DNA is TGTGCCAGCAGCAAAAGTCCGGGACAGAGCTCCTACGAGCAGTACTTC.

CDR3 in amino acids: CASSLDVSRALYGYTF. The CDR3 region has the DNA TGTGCCAGCAGCTTGGACGTGTCCCGCGCTCTCTATGGCTACACCTTC. The chain couples TRBV5-4 to TRBJ1-2; D unresolved. CDR1 SGHNT and CDR2 YYREEE come from the germline V gene (reference sequence). Trimming pared 0 bases from V and 4 bases from J, leaving 16 bases between. The CDR3 totals 16 residues.

The gene calls are TRBV12-5 and TRBJ2-2; 9 nucleotides line up with TRBD1. Germline values: CDR1 LGHNT, CDR2 FRNRAP. The CDR3 loop spans 15 amino acids. V shed 1 base and J 5 bases; nucleotides not matched to a gene: 2. The DNA for the CDR3 is TGTGCTAGTGGTTTGGGGGACAGGGTAACCGGGGAGCTGTTTTTT. Amino acids: CASGLGDRVTGELFF.

The rearrangement joins TRBV12-5 to TRBJ2-1; the match to TRBD2 covers 8 bases. The junction had 20 bases not matched to a gene; V was cut back by 4 bases and J by 3 bases. The CDR3 length is 20 residues. The germline CDR1 and CDR2 sequences are LGHNT and FRNRAP. The CDR3 DNA reads as TGTGCTAGTGGTTGGGAACAGGATCGACTAGCGCAACCACTCTACAATGAGCAGTTCTTC. Protein product: CASGWEQDRLAQPLYNEQFF.

The table lists this clone with a count of one. The chain couples TRBV2 to TRBJ2-7; 7 nucleotides match TRBD2. V was clipped by 4 bases and J by 4 bases; unmatched bases: 10. CDR1 and CDR2 from the germline V gene are SNHLY and FYNNEI. The CDR3 sequence is 15 residues long. DNA for the CDR3: TGTGCCAGCAGTGTTAAGGGGTGGGGGGGGTACGAGCAGTACTTC. This codes for CASSVKGWGGYEQYF.

The J gene is TRBJ2-3, the V gene TRBV19; no definite D call. CDR1 and CDR2 from the germline V gene are LNHDA and SQIVND (reference sequence). The CDR3 is made up of 11 amino acids. DNA for the CDR3: TGTCCCTTCCTACCCACAGATACGCAGTATTTT. As protein: CPFLPTDTQYF.

The rearrangement joins TRBV7-9 to TRBJ2-3; D remains unclear. Germline CDR1 and CDR2: SEHNR and FQNEAQ (reference sequence). The CDR3 totals 13 residues. The V end was cut by 8 bases, the J end by 0 bases, with 9 bases between. The DNA for the CDR3 is TGTGCCAGCGGCCCTCTTAGCACAGATACGCAGTATTTT. Protein sequence: CASGPLSTDTQYF.

The chain uses TRBV6-5 and TRBJ1-5; D possibly corresponds to TRBD1 (6 bases). This CDR3 comprises 14 residues. In germline, CDR1 is MNHEY, CDR2 SVGAGI. The V and J ends lost 5 bases and 3 bases respectively, with 11 bases between them. CDR3 region: CASSAGQLNQPQHF. CDR3 bases: TGTGCCAGCAGTGCTGGACAGCTCAATCAGCCCCAGCATTTT.

The genes are TRBV5-1 and TRBJ1-4; D is unclear. This CDR3 spans 13 amino acids. The germline CDR1 and CDR2 sequences are SGHRS and YFSETQ. V was shortened by 0 bases and J by 4 bases, with 4 bases between the two germline ends. The CDR3 region has the DNA TGCGCCAGCAGCTTGGATAGTAATGAAAAACTGTTTTTT. This sequence encodes CASSLDSNEKLFF.

The genes are TRBV5-6 and TRBJ1-1, with D unclear. From germline, CDR1 is SGHDT and CDR2 YYEEEE. This CDR3 region has 13 residues. The V and J ends lost 0 bases and 1 base respectively, with 4 bases between them. CDR3 protein: CASSLAANTEAFF. The CDR3 bases are TGTGCCAGCAGCTTGGCAGCGAACACTGAAGCTTTCTTT.

This chain links TRBV6-6 with TRBJ2-7; TRBD1 or TRBD2 may be the D gene (5 bases each). Germline CDR1 reads MNHNY; CDR2 reads SVGAGI (reference sequence). V lost 9 bases to trimming and J lost 5 bases, with 11 bases between them. This CDR3 has 11 residues. The CDR3 protein is CASRRDDEQYF. In nucleotides, the CDR3 is TGTGCCAGTCGAAGGGACGACGAGCAGTACTTC.

The chain has TRBV6-5 and TRBJ2-1; weak D call: TRBD2 (6 bases). V lost 3 bases to trimming and J lost 9 bases, with 15 bases between them. The CDR3 is made up of 14 amino acids. In germline, CDR1 is MNHEY, CDR2 SVGAGI. This CDR3 is CASSYFRLGSEQFF. CDR3 bases: TGTGCCAGCAGTTATTTCCGACTAGGTAGTGAGCAGTTCTTC.

V is TRBV28 and J is TRBJ2-7; D could derive from TRBD1 or TRBD2 (6 bases each). The V end was cut by 5 bases, the J end by 2 bases, with 19 bases between. From germline, CDR1 is MDHEN and CDR2 SYDVKM. The CDR3 loop spans 16 amino acids. CDR3 DNA: TGTGCCAGCAGTCTGGGGGGCAGGATCCCCCCCTACGAGCAGTACTTC. It codes for CASSLGGRIPPYEQYF.

The chain joins TRBV7-8 to TRBJ2-1, with D uncertain. Deletions cut 0 bases from V and 4 bases from J, with 10 bases between. CDR1 is SGHVS and CDR2 is FQNEAQ in the germline V gene. This CDR3 region has 15 residues. The CDR3 bases are TGTGCCAGCAGCTTAGCCGGAGATCGTTACAATGAGCAGTTCTTC. Protein sequence: CASSLAGDRYNEQFF.

The J gene is TRBJ2-5, the V gene TRBV11-1; TRBD1 aligns across 7 bases. Germline CDR1 reads SGHAT; CDR2 reads FQDESV (reference sequence). This CDR3 comprises 14 residues. The J segment lost 3 bases and the V segment lost 3 bases, leaving 4 bases of the junction unmatched. This CDR3 is CASSLGQGEETQYF. The CDR3 coding sequence is TGTGCCAGCAGCTTGGGGCAGGGGGAAGAGACCCAGTACTTC.

This chain links TRBV5-6 with TRBJ2-5; weak D call: TRBD1 (5 bases). Germline CDR1 is SGHDT and CDR2 is YYEEEE. The CDR3 is 13 amino acids. V was pared by 3 bases and J by 3 bases, with 9 bases between. The CDR3 nucleotides are TGTGCCAGCAGCTCTGACAGCGAAGAGACCCAGTACTTC. Its protein is CASSSDSEETQYF.

This sequence joins TRBV19 and TRBJ2-4; TRBD1 is a possible D gene (5 bases). The V gene's germline CDR1 is LNHDA and CDR2 SQIVND (reference sequence). The CDR3 has 14 residues. V lost 6 bases, J lost 1 base, and 10 bases lay in between. CDR3 DNA sequence: TGTGCCAGTAGAAGCGCAGGGGCCAAAAACATTCAGTACTTC. This gives the protein CASRSAGAKNIQYF.

This clone was seen just once. The chain combines TRBV9 with TRBJ2-5; 13 bases fit TRBD2. Germline CDR1 SGDLS, CDR2 YYNGEE. V was clipped by 4 bases and J by 7 bases; unmatched bases: 7. The CDR3 is made up of 15 amino acids. The CDR3 spells CASSPRTSGGGTQYF. CDR3 in DNA: TGTGCCAGCAGCCCGCGGACTAGCGGGGGAGGGACCCAGTACTTC.

The V gene is TRBV29-1, the J gene TRBJ1-1; D gene ambiguous. V was shortened by 6 bases and J by 5 bases, with 10 bases between the two germline ends. The germline gives CDR1 SQVTM, CDR2 ANQGSEA. This CDR3 is 11 amino acids long. CDR3 residues: CSVGPRTEAFF. In DNA, the CDR3 is TGCAGCGTGGGCCCGAGAACTGAAGCTTTCTTT.

The chain employs TRBV5-1 and TRBJ2-7, with 10 positions matching TRBD1. From germline, CDR1 is SGHRS and CDR2 YFSETQ. V shed 2 bases and J 4 bases; nucleotides not matched to a gene: 3. This CDR3 is 14 amino acids long. The CDR3 DNA follows: TGCGCCAGCAGCTTATCGGGACAGGGGTACGAGCAGTACTTC. This sequence encodes CASSLSGQGYEQYF.